This T cell receptor (beta chain) was captured in a study of early T cells in non-severe SARS-CoV-2 infection. Researchers attached unique molecular identifiers to individual cDNA molecules. From the 5' RACE reads, TCRdb called clonotypes with MiXCR, one entry per CDR3 protein. The table lists about 48,000 distinct CDR3 sequences, about 5.2% of them singletons. This clonotype was observed at least ten times. The sequencing used whole blood, collected at baseline. The source is an adult who was a healthcare worker with PCR-confirmed SARS-CoV-2 infection or an uninfected control (not recorded which).

Here the CDR3 DNA reads TGTGCCGCCCGGGAGTTCCGACTGGGGAATGAGCAGTTCTTC. The encoded protein is CAAREFRLGNEQFF. V usage is TRBV28 and J usage is TRBJ2-1, with D tentatively TRBD2 (6 bases). This CDR3 is 14 amino acids long. Trimming shortened V by 11 bases and J by 7 bases, and 21 bases separated the two germline ends. Germline assignment: CDR1 MDHEN and CDR2 SYDVKM.